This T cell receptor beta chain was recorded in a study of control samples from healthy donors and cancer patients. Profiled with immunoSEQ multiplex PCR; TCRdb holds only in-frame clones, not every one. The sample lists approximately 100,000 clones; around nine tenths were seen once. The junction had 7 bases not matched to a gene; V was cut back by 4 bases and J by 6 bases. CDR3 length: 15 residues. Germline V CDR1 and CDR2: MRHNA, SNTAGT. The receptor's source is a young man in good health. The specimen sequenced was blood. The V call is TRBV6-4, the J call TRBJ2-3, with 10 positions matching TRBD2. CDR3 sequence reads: CASSASGSGSDTQYF. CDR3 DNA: TGTGCCAGCAGTGCTAGCGGGAGTGGTTCGGATACGCAGTATTTT.